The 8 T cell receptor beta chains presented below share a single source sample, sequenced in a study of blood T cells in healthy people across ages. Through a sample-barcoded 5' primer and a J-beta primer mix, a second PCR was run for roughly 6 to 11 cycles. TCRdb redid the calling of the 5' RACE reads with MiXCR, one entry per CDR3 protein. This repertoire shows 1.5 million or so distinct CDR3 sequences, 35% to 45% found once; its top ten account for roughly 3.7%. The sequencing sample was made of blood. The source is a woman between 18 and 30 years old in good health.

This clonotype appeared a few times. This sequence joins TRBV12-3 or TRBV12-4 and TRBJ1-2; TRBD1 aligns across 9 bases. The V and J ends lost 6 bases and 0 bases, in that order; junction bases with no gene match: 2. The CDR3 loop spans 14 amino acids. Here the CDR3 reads CASRGQGPNYGYTF. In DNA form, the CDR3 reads TGTGCCAGCAGGGGACAGGGCCCTAACTATGGCTACACCTTC.

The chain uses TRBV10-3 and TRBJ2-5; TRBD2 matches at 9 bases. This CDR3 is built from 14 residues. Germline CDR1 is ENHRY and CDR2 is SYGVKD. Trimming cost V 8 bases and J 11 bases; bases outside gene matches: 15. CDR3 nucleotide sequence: TGTGCCATCGCGAGCGGGAGGTCCTACAATGAGCAGTACTTC. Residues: CAIASGRSYNEQYF.

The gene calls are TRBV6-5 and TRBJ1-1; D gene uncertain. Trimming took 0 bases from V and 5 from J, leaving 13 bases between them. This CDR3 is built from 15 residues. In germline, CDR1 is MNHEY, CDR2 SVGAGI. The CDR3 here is CASSYSFRGWTEAFF. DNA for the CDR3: TGTGCCAGCAGTTACTCGTTCCGGGGATGGACTGAAGCTTTCTTT.

The CDR3 sequence is CASSLIAHGELFF. CDR3 sequence (DNA): TGTGCCAGCAGCTTAATCGCCCACGGGGAGCTGTTTTTT. The chain employs TRBV13 and TRBJ2-2; D unresolved. This CDR3 is built from 13 residues. Trimming took 2 bases from V and 7 from J, leaving 8 bases between them. CDR1 and CDR2 (germline): PRHDT, FYEKMQ (reference sequence).

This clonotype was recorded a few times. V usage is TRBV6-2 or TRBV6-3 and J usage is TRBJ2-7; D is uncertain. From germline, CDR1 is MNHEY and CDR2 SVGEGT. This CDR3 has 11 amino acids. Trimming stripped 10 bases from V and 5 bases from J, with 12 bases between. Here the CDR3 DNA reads TGTGCCACCCATAGAGGCCACGAGCAGTACTTC. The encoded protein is CATHRGHEQYF.

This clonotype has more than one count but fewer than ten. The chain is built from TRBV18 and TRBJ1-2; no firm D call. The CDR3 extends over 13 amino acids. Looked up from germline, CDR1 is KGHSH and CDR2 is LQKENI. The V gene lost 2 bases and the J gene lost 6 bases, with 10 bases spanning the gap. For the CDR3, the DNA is TGTGCCAGCTCACCAGGGGTCAAAGATGGCTACACCTTC. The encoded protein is CASSPGVKDGYTF.

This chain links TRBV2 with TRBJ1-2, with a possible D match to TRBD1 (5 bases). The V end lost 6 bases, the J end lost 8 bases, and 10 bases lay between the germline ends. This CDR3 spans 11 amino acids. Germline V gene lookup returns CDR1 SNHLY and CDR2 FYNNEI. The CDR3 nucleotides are TGTGCCAGCAGGGGGGTGGAGGGCTACACCTTC. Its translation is CASRGVEGYTF.

CDR3 amino acids: CASSHPVTSGGRADTQYF. CDR3 nucleotide sequence: TGTGCCAGCAGCCACCCGGTTACTAGCGGGGGACGGGCAGATACGCAGTATTTT. J is TRBJ2-3 and V is TRBV7-9; 11 bases are a match to TRBD2. The V gene's germline CDR1 is SEHNR and CDR2 FQNEAQ (reference sequence). J gave up 4 bases and V 5 bases, and 14 bases lay outside the gene matches. The CDR3 extends over 18 amino acids.